This TCR beta chain came from a study of blood T cell repertoires in COVID-19. Clones were read by immunoSEQ multiplex PCR, and TCRdb kept only the in-frame ones, dropping some. The sample includes about 210,000 clones, around 86% of them seen just once. Participants came from 20 to 25 US areas, aged about 18 to 95 years. The CDR3 is made up of 15 amino acids. Germline V gene data show CDR1 as SNHLY and CDR2 as FYNNEI. The V gene end was trimmed by 3 bases and the J gene end by 5 bases; junction bases not matched to a gene: 6. This clonotype was obtained from a man aged 25-45 years in a cohort exposed to, infected with or recovered from COVID-19 (not recorded which). V gene TRBV2 combines with J gene TRBJ1-4; 7 bases fit TRBD1. Specimen: PBMCs or T cells enriched from blood (not recorded which). Here the CDR3 DNA reads TGTGCCAGCAGTGATAGGGGGCGGACAAATGAAAAACTGTTTTTT. Its protein product is CASSDRGRTNEKLFF.